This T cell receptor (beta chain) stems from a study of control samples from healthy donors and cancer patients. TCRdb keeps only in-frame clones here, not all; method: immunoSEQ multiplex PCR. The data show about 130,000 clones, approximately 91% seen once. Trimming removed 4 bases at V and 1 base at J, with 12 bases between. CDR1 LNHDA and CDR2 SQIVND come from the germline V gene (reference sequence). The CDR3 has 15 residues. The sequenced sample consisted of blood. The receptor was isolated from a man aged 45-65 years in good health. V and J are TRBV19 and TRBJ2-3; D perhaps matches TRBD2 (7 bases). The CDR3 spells CASSRGRGGTDTQYF. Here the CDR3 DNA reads TGTGCCAGTAGTAGAGGGAGGGGGGGCACAGATACGCAGTATTTT.